These 2 T cell receptor beta chains share one sample of origin, sequenced in a study of cytomegalovirus exposure and HLA in healthy donors. The PCR used 60 Vbeta and 13 Jbeta primers. TCRdb's table, derived via immunoSEQ multiplex PCR, lists solely in-frame clones and lacks some. Of roughly 150,000 clones in the sample, about 80% were seen once. Sequencing was done on a sample of PBMCs. The receptor set was obtained from a woman aged 40 to 49 in good health and CMV-seronegative.

In regard to this clone: At one boundary the junction diverges from the germline segment, which might be a read error. The J gene is TRBJ1-3, the V gene TRBV7-9; a possible D gene is TRBD1 (5 bases). The CDR3 runs to 12 residues. Germline CDR1 and CDR2: SEHNR and FQNEAQ (reference sequence). CDR3 DNA sequence: TGTGCCAGCGGAAAAAGTCAAGGGGCGCCTTCATTT. This codes for CASGKSQGAPSF.

This rearrangement joins TRBV7-2 to TRBJ1-2, with 8 bases that match TRBD1. Germline values: CDR1 SGHTA, CDR2 FQGNSA. V shed 3 bases and J 5 bases; nucleotides not matched to a gene: 2. The CDR3 totals 13 residues. CDR3 region: CASSFGQGYGYTF. For the CDR3, the DNA is TGTGCCAGCAGCTTCGGACAGGGATATGGCTACACCTTC.